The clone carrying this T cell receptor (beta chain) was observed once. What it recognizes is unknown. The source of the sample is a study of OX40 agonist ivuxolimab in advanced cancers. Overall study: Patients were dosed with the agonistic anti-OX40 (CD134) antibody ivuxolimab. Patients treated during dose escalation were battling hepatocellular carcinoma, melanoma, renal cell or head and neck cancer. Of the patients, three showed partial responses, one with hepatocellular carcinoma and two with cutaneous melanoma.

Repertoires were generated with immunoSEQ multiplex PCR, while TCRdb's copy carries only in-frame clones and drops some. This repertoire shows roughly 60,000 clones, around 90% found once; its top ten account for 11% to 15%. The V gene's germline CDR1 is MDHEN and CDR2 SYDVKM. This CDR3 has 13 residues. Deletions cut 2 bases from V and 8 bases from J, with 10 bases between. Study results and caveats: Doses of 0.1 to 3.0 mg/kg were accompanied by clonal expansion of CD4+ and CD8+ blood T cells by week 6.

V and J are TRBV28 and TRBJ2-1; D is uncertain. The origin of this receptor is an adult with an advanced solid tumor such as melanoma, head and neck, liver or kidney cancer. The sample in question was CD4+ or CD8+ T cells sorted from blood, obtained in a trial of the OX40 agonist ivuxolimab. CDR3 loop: CASSLGPWDEQFF. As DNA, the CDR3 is TGTGCCAGCAGTTTAGGGCCCTGGGATGAGCAGTTCTTC.